This is a list of T cell receptor beta chains from one sample in a study of identical twins. TCRdb fed the 5' RACE reads into MiXCR, producing one record per CDR3 protein. Among 420,000 or so distinct CDR3 sequences listed, about 18% were seen once. The sequenced sample was naive T cells sorted from blood. These receptors were collected from a man aged 45-65 years in good health. The CDR3 runs from the conserved cysteine through the conserved F or W. The D gene is left open where the match is weak. Clone size is shown for a subset of rows, as once, few, many or a class of expanded clone.

clone_size	d_call	v_call	j_call	cdr3_aa	cdr3_nt
few	.	TRBV4-2	TRBJ1-5	CASSPTVHQSNQPQHF	TGTGCCAGCAGCCCGACTGTACACCAAAGCAATCAGCCCCAGCATTTT
few	TRBD1	TRBV6-5	TRBJ1-2	CASSSPGTGVYGYTF	TGTGCCAGCAGTTCTCCCGGGACAGGGGTCTATGGCTACACCTTC
.	TRBD1	TRBV6-2/TRBV6-3	TRBJ2-2	CASSYTAGTGTGELFF	TGTGCCAGCAGTTACACAGCCGGGACAGGGACCGGGGAGCTGTTTTTT
few	.	TRBV4-3	TRBJ2-1	CASSQRASSYNEQFF	TGCGCCAGCAGCCAACGCGCGAGCTCCTACAATGAGCAGTTCTTC
few	.	TRBV10-3	TRBJ2-5	CAIRDLQARGQYF	TGTGCCATCAGGGACTTACAAGCAAGAGGCCAGTACTTC
.	.	TRBV6-2/TRBV6-3	TRBJ2-1	CASSYLTVSEQFF	TGTGCCAGCAGCTACCTGACAGTCAGTGAGCAGTTCTTC
many	.	TRBV6-2/TRBV6-3	TRBJ1-6	CASSYTPLGAYNSPLHF	TGTGCCAGCAGTTACACTCCCCTCGGCGCCTATAATTCACCCCTCCACTTT
many	TRBD2	TRBV12-5	TRBJ2-1	CASGLVLGLAHEQFF	TGTGCTAGTGGTTTGGTATTGGGACTAGCACACGAGCAGTTCTTC
.	TRBD2	TRBV20-1	TRBJ2-1	CSASERGGRASGEQFF	TGCAGTGCTAGTGAACGCGGCGGGAGGGCCTCGGGGGAGCAGTTCTTC
.	TRBD2	TRBV11-2	TRBJ2-4	CASSLPGRSKNIQYF	TGTGCCAGCAGCCTCCCCGGGAGGTCCAAAAACATTCAGTACTTC
few	TRBD2	TRBV20-1	TRBJ2-3	CSGSSGVGRDTQYF	TGCAGTGGTTCTAGCGGGGTTGGTCGAGATACGCAGTATTTT
many	.	TRBV4-3	TRBJ1-2	CASSQVAVGYGYTF	TGCGCCAGCAGCCAAGTCGCCGTGGGCTATGGCTACACCTTC
.	.	TRBV10-1	TRBJ1-1	CASRGKTAEAFF	TGCGCCAGCAGAGGGAAGACAGCCGAAGCTTTCTTT
few	.	TRBV28	TRBJ2-5	CASRKVVAETQYF	TGTGCCAGCAGAAAAGTGGTAGCAGAGACCCAGTACTTC
many	.	TRBV7-3	TRBJ1-6	CASSLTLRAGWDNSPLHF	TGTGCCAGCAGCTTAACGTTAAGGGCAGGCTGGGATAATTCACCCCTCCACTTT
many	TRBD1	TRBV6-6	TRBJ1-4	CASSRQGSEKLFF	TGTGCCAGCAGTCGACAGGGTAGTGAAAAACTGTTTTTT
.	.	TRBV20-1	TRBJ2-7	CSARGSEQYF	TGCAGTGCTAGGGGGAGCGAGCAGTACTTC
.	.	TRBV25-1	TRBJ1-3	CASSAVQGRETGNTIYF	TGTGCCAGCAGTGCAGTACAGGGAAGGGAAACAGGAAACACCATATATTTT
few	.	TRBV18	TRBJ1-1	CASSPGVDTEAFF	TGTGCCAGCTCACCAGGGGTGGACACTGAAGCTTTCTTT
few	.	TRBV11-2	TRBJ2-3	CASIPGTSWADTQYF	TGTGCCAGCATCCCCGGAACTTCCTGGGCAGATACGCAGTATTTT
.	TRBD1	TRBV20-1	TRBJ2-3	CSASLRSRGITDTQYF	TGCAGTGCTAGCCTCCGAAGCAGGGGGATAACAGATACGCAGTATTTT
.	.	TRBV7-6	TRBJ2-5	CASSSAHEGQYF	TGTGCCAGCAGTTCGGCCCACGAGGGCCAGTACTTC
few	.	TRBV9	TRBJ2-5	CASSVGWTDQETQYF	TGTGCCAGCAGCGTAGGCTGGACGGACCAAGAGACCCAGTACTTC
few	.	TRBV7-2	TRBJ1-1	CASSLVGQLNTEAFF	TGTGCCAGCAGCTTAGTCGGACAGTTGAACACTGAAGCTTTCTTT
.	.	TRBV20-1	TRBJ2-3	CSARGHRFSTDTQYF	TGCAGTGCTAGGGGCCACAGGTTCAGCACAGATACGCAGTATTTT
once	.	TRBV25-1	TRBJ2-5	CASSGGLGETQYF	TGTGCCAGCAGCGGAGGGTTGGGAGAGACCCAGTACTTC
many	.	TRBV27	TRBJ2-6	CASSRGPGANVLTF	TGTGCCAGCAGTAGGGGCCCAGGGGCCAACGTCCTGACTTTC
many	.	TRBV19	TRBJ2-2	CASSPAGRGTGELFF	TGTGCCAGTAGTCCCGCAGGGAGAGGCACCGGGGAGCTGTTTTTT
few	.	TRBV11-2	TRBJ1-1	CASSLTALNTEAFF	TGTGCCAGCAGCCTGACGGCCCTGAACACTGAAGCTTTCTTT
once	.	TRBV6-1	TRBJ2-3	CASSRDRQSTDTQYF	TGTGCCAGCAGCCGCGACAGGCAAAGCACAGATACGCAGTATTTT
few	.	TRBV20-1	TRBJ2-3	CSASTRTGTDTQYF	TGCAGTGCCAGCACTAGGACGGGCACAGATACGCAGTATTTT
.	.	TRBV28	TRBJ1-4	CASSLESGTNEKLFF	TGTGCCAGCAGTTTAGAGTCAGGCACTAATGAAAAACTGTTTTTT
many	TRBD1	TRBV5-4	TRBJ2-7	CASSLPGQGVYEQYF	TGTGCCAGCAGTCTGCCGGGACAGGGAGTGTACGAGCAGTACTTC
few	TRBD2	TRBV20-1	TRBJ2-5	CSARKLAGGVETQYF	TGCAGTGCTAGAAAGCTAGCGGGAGGAGTAGAGACCCAGTACTTC
many	.	TRBV24-1	TRBJ2-2	CATGWGTENTGELFF	TGTGCCACCGGATGGGGGACCGAGAACACCGGGGAGCTGTTTTTT
many	TRBD1	TRBV5-1	TRBJ2-2	CASSMGQLTLNTGELFF	TGCGCCAGCAGCATGGGACAGTTGACGCTGAACACCGGGGAGCTGTTTTTT
.	TRBD2	TRBV20-1	TRBJ2-3	CSARSPLAGGPYKKDTQYF	TGCAGTGCTAGGTCCCCACTAGCGGGAGGGCCTTATAAGAAAGATACGCAGTATTTT